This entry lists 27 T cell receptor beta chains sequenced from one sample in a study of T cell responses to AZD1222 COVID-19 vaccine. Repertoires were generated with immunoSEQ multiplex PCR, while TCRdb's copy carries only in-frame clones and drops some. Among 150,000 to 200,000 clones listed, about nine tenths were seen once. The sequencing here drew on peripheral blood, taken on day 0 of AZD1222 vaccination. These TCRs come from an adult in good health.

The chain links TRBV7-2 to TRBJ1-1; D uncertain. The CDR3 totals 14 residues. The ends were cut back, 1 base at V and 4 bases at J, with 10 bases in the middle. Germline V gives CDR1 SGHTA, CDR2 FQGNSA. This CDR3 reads CASSLDGIVTEAFF. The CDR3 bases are TGTGCCAGCAGCTTAGATGGCATCGTCACTGAAGCTTTCTTT.

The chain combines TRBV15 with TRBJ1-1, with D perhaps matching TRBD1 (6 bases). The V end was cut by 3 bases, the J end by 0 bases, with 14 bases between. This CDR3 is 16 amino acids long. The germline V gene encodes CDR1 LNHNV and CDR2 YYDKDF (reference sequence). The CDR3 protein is CATSRDTGTLNTEAFF. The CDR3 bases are TGTGCCACCAGCAGGGATACCGGGACACTGAACACTGAAGCTTTCTTT.

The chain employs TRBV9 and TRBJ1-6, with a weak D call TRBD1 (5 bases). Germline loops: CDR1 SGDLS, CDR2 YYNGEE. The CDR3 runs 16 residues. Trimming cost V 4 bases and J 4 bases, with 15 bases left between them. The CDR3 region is CASSYAGQSYNSPLHF. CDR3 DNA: TGTGCCAGCAGCTACGCGGGGCAATCTTATAATTCACCCCTCCACTTT.

CDR3 DNA sequence: TGTGCCAGCAGTGGGACTAACTATGGCTACACCTTC. Translation: CASSGTNYGYTF. The rearrangement links TRBV7-9 to TRBJ1-2, with D uncertain. This CDR3 contains 12 residues. With 6 bases removed from V and 0 bases from J, the gap between germline ends came to 5 bases. The germline gives CDR1 SEHNR, CDR2 FQNEAQ (reference sequence).

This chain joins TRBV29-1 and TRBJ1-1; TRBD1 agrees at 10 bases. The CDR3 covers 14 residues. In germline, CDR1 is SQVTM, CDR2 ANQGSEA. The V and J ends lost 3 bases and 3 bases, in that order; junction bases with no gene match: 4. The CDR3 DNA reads TGCAGCGTTGATTCCGGGACAGGGGACACTGAAGCTTTCTTT. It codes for CSVDSGTGDTEAFF.

In nucleotides, the CDR3 is TGTGCCAGTAGAGATAGCGGGACGAAGAATGAGCAGTTCTTC. Its translation is CASRDSGTKNEQFF. The chain uses TRBV19 and TRBJ2-1, with TRBD2 matching over 8 bases. The CDR3 runs 14 residues. Trimming took 6 bases from V and 7 from J; bases not matched to a gene: 8. Germline-derived CDR1 and CDR2 are LNHDA and SQIVND (reference sequence).

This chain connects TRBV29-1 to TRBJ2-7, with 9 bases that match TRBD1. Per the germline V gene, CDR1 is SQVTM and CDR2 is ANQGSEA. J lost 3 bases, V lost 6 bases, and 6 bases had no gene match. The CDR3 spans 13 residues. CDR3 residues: CSVRDRVFYEQYF. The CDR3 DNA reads TGCAGCGTCCGGGACAGGGTTTTCTACGAGCAGTACTTC.

The CDR3 protein is CASSLSQQKLFF. CDR3 nucleotide sequence: TGTGCCAGCAGTCTGAGCCAGCAGAAACTGTTTTTT. The chain combines TRBV12-3 or TRBV12-4 with TRBJ1-4; no clear D. Trimming pared 5 bases from V and 11 bases from J, leaving 12 bases between. CDR3 size: 12 residues.

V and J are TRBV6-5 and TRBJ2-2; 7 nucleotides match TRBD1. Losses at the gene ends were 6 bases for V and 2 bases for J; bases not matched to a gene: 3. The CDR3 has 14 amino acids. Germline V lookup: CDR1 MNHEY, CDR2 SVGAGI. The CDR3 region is CASSRDRNTGELFF. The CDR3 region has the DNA TGTGCCAGCAGCCGGGACAGAAACACCGGGGAGCTGTTTTTT.

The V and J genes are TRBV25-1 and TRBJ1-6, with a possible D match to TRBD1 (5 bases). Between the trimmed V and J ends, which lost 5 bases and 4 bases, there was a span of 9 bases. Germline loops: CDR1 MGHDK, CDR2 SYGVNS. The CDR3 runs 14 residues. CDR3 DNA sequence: TGTGCCAGCAGTAAGACAGCTTATAATTCACCCCTCCACTTT. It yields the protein CASSKTAYNSPLHF.

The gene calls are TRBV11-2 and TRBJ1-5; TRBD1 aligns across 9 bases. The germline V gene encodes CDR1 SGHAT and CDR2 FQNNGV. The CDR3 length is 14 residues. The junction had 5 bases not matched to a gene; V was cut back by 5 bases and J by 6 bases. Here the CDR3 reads CASSLTGGGQPQHF. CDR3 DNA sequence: TGTGCCAGCAGCCTCACAGGGGGCGGTCAGCCCCAGCATTTT. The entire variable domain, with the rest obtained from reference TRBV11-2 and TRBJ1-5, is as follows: EAGVAQSPRYKIIEKRQSVAFWCNPISGHATLYWYQQILGQGPKLLIQFQNNGVVDDSQLPKDRFSAERLKGVDSTLKIQPAKLEDSAVYLCASSLTGGGQPQHFGDGTRLSIL.

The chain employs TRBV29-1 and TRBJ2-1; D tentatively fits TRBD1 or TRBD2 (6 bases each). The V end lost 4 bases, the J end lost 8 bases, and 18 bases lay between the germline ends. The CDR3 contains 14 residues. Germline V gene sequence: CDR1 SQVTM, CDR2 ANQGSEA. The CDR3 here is CSVGSGDTRDEQFF. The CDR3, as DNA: TGCAGCGTTGGGTCGGGGGACACCCGGGATGAGCAGTTCTTC.

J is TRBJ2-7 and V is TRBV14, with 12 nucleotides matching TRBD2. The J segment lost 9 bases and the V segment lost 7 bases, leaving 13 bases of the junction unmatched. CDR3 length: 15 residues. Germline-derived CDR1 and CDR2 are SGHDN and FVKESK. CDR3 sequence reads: CASTKAQTSGSVQYF. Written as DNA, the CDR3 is TGTGCCAGCACCAAGGCGCAGACTAGCGGGAGCGTGCAGTACTTC.

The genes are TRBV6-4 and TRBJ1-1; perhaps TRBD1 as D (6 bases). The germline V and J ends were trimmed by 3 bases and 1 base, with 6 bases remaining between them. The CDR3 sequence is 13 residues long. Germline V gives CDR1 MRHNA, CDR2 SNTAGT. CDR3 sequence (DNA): TGTGCCAGCAGTGAACAGGGGAACACTGAAGCTTTCTTT. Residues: CASSEQGNTEAFF.

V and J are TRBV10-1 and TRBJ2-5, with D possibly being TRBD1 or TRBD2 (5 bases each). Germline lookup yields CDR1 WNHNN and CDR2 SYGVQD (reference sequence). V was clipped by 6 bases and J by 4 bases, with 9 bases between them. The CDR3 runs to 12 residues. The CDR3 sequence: CASSRDGETQYF. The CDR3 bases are TGCGCCAGCAGCCGGGACGGAGAGACCCAGTACTTC.

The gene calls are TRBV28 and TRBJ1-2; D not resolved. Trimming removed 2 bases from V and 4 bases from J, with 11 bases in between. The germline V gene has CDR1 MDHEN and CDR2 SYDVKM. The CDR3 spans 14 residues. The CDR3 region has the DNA TGTGCCAGCAGTTTAATTGGGATAGCCTATGGCTACACCTTC. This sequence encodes CASSLIGIAYGYTF.

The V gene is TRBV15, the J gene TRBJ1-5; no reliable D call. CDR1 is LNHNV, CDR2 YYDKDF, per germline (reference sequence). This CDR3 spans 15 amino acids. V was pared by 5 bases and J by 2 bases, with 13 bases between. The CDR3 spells CATSPVRGGNQPQHF. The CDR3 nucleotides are TGTGCCACCAGCCCAGTGCGGGGTGGCAATCAGCCCCAGCATTTT.

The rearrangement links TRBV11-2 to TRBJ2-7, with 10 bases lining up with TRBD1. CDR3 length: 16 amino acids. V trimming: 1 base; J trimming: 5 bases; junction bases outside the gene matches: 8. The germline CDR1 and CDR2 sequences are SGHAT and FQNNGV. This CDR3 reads CASSLGWGTGVNEQYF. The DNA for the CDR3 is TGTGCCAGCAGCTTAGGATGGGGGACAGGGGTAAACGAGCAGTACTTC.

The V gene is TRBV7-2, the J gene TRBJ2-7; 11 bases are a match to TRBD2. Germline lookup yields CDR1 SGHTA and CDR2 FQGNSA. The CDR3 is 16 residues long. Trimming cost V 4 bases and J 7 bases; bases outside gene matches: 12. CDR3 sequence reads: CASSSPSSGRSGEQYF. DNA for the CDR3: TGTGCCAGCAGCTCTCCTTCTAGCGGGAGGTCAGGGGAGCAGTACTTC.

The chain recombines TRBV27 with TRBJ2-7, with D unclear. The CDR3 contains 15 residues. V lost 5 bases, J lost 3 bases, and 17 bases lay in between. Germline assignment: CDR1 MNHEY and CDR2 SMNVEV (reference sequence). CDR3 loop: CASSPPTGGNYEQYF. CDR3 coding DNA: TGTGCCAGCAGTCCCCCAACGGGCGGCAACTACGAGCAGTACTTC.

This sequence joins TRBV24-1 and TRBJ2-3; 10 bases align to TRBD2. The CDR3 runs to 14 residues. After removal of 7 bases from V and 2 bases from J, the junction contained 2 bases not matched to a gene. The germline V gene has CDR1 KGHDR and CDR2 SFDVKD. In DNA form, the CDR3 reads TGTGCCACCAGAGGACTAGCGGACACAGATACGCAGTATTTT. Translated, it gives CATRGLADTDTQYF.

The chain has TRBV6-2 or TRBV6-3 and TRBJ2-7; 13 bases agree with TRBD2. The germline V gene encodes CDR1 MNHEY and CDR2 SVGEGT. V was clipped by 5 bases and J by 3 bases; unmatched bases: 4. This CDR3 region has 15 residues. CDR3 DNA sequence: TGTGCCAGCAGTCTCGGACTAGCGGGAGTCTACGAGCAGTACTTC. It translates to CASSLGLAGVYEQYF.

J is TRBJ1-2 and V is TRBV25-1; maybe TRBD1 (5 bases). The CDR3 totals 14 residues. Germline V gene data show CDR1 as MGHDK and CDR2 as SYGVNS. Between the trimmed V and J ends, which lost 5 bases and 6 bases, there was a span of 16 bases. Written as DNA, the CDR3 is TGTGCCAGCAGTCCCGATCAGGGATATGATGGCTACACCTTC. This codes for CASSPDQGYDGYTF.

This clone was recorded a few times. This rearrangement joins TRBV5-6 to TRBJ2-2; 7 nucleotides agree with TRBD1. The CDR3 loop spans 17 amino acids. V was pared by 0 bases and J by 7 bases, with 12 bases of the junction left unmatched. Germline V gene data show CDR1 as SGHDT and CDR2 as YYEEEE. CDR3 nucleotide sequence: TGTGCCAGCAGCTTGGGGGGACAGCTCCTACTGGTCGGGGAGCTGTTTTTT. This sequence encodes CASSLGGQLLLVGELFF.

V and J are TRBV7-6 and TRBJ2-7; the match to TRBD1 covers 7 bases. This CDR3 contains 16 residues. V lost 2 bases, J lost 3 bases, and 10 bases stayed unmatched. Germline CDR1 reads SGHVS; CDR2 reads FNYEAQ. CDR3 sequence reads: CASSLRPRQGYYEQYF. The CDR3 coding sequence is TGTGCCAGCAGCTTAAGGCCCCGACAGGGATACTACGAGCAGTACTTC.

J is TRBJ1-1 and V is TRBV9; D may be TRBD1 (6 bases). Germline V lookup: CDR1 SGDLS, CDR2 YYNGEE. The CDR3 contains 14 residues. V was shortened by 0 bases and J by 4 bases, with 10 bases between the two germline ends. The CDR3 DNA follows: TGTGCCAGCAGCGTAGAACAGGGTTTCACTGAAGCTTTCTTT. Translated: CASSVEQGFTEAFF. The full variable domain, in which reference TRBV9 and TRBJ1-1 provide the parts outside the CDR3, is DSGVTQTPKHLITATGQRVTLRCSPRSGDLSVYWYQQSLDQGLQFLIQYYNGEERAKGNILERFSAQQFPDLHSELNLSSLELGDSALYFCASSVEQGFTEAFFGQGTRLTVV.

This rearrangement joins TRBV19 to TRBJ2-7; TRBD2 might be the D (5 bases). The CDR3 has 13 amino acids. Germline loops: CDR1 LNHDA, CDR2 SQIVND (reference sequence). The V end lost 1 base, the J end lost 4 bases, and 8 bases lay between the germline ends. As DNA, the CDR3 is TGTGCCAGTAGTATAGCCCGGGATTACGAGCAGTACTTC. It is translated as CASSIARDYEQYF.